Detailed here is one T cell receptor (beta chain). No antigen is known for it. This specimen belongs to a study of CD4 T cells in relation to SARS-CoV-2 and coronaviruses. Overall study results and limits: The cross-reactivity analysis covered only spike protein, not other viral proteins.

The unexposed donors gave CD4+ T cells in 2011-2018, prior to COVID-19. After 10 to 11 days of culture, CD4+ T cells were isolated. V was trimmed by 5 bases and J by 8 bases, leaving 16 bases between them. Germline V CDR1 and CDR2: SEHNR, FQNEAQ (reference sequence). The CDR3 covers 15 residues. Assay: immunoSEQ multiplex PCR; the TCRdb copy retains only in-frame clones and omits some. The data show 18,000 or so clones, approximately 80% seen once. Sequenced material: CD4+ T cells from PBMCs, cultured in vitro. This receptor was identified in a human donor in good health. V is TRBV7-9 and J is TRBJ1-6; D gene ambiguous. For the CDR3, the DNA is TGTGCCAGCAGCCGGGCTTCTACGGTGGATTCACCCCTCCACTTT. Amino acids: CASSRASTVDSPLHF.